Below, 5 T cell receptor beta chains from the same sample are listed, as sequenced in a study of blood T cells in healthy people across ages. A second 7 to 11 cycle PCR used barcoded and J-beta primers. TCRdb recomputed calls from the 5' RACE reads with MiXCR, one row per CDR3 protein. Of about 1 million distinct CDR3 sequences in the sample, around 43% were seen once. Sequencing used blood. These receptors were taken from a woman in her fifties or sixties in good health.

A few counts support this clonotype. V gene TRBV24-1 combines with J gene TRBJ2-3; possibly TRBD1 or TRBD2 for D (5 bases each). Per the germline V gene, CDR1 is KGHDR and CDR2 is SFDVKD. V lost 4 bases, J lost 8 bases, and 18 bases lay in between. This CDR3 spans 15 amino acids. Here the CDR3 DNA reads TGTGCCACCAGTGAAGCCGGTGACAGTCGGGGTACGCAGTATTTT. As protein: CATSEAGDSRGTQYF.

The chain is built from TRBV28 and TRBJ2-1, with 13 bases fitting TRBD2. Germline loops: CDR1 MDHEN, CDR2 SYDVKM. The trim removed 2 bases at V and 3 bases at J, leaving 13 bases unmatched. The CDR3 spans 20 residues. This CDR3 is CASSLTSLSGTSGVYNEQFF. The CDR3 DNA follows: TGTGCCAGCAGTTTAACCTCCCTCTCCGGGACTAGCGGGGTCTACAATGAGCAGTTCTTC. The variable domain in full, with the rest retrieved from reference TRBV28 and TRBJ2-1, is DVKVTQSSRYLVKRTGEKVFLECVQDMDHENMFWYRQDPGLGLRLIYFSYDVKMKEKGDIPEGYSVSREKKERFSLILESASTNQTSMYLCASSLTSLSGTSGVYNEQFFGPGTRLTVL.

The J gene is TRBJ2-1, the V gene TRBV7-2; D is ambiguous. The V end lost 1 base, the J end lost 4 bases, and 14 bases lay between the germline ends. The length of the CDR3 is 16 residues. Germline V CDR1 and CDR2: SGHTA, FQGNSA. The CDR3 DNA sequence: TGTGCCAGCAGCTTAGGGCGGTCCGAACTATACAATGAGCAGTTCTTC. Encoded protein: CASSLGRSELYNEQFF. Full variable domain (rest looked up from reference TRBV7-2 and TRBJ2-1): GAGVSQSPSNKVTEKGKDVELRCDPISGHTALYWYRQSLGQGLEFLIYFQGNSAPDKSGLPSDRFSAERTGGSVSTLTIQRTQQEDSAVYLCASSLGRSELYNEQFFGPGTRLTVL.

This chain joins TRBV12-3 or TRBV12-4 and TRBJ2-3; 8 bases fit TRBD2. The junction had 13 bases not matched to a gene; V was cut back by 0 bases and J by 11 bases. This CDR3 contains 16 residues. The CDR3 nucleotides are TGTGCCAGCAGTTTAGCGGGACTAGTGGGTACAGATGTGCAGTATTTT. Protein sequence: CASSLAGLVGTDVQYF.

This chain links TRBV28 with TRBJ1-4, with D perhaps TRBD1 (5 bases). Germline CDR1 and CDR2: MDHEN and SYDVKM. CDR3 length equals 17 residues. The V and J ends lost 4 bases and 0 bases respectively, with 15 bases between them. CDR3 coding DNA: TGTGCCAGCAGTTCCTTTGGTTGGGGGGCAACTAATGAAAAACTGTTTTTT. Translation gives CASSSFGWGATNEKLFF.